This TCR beta chain stems from a study of radiotherapy plus CTLA-4 blockade in lung cancer. Study context: Of all patients, around 19% responded objectively and 30% to 35% showed disease control. Study results and caveats: Response, reportedly, was best predicted by interferon-beta along with early blood T cell clone dynamics. Researchers report tumor-derived TCR clones expanding in blood after radiotherapy plus ipilimumab.

Method: immunoSEQ multiplex PCR; TCRdb's copy keeps in-frame clones and lacks some. The sample includes under 50,000 clones, 80% to 90% of them seen just once. Note on this clone: Its antigen is not identified.

Alongside CTLA-4 blockade with ipilimumab, patients with chemo-refractory metastatic non-small-cell lung cancer received focal radiation. The V end lost 4 bases, the J end lost 7 bases, and 6 bases lay between the germline ends. Looked up from germline, CDR1 is SGHRS and CDR2 is YFSETQ. CDR3 length equals 12 residues. The receptor's source is a human donor with non-small cell lung cancer whose response to radiotherapy plus ipilimumab could not be evaluated. The V call is TRBV5-1, the J call TRBJ1-6; no definite D call. Sequences were derived from peripheral blood, sampled from a patient treated with radiotherapy plus ipilimumab. DNA for the CDR3: TGCGCCAGCAGCGAACTAAATTCACCCCTCCACTTT. It specifies CASSELNSPLHF.